One T cell receptor beta chain is described in this entry. In germline, CDR1 is SGHAT, CDR2 FQNNGV. CDR3 length: 15 amino acids. V was trimmed by 3 bases and J by 6 bases, leaving 15 bases between them. Blood was drawn once from each donor into heparinised tubes. The draws averaged approximately 120 mL. The source of the sample is a study of beta chain features in type 1 diabetes. Expressed TCRB transcripts got sequenced, as all isolated RNA was reverse transcribed. Sequencing used immunoSEQ multiplex PCR; TCRdb keeps in-frame clones, though not all of them. The sample includes some 360,000 clones, roughly a fifth of them seen just once.

The sample was naive CD4+ T cells from blood. The chain combines TRBV11-2 with TRBJ1-5, with D perhaps matching TRBD1 (6 bases). This receptor was identified in a woman between 18 and 29 years old in good health. CDR3 residues: CASSLNQTGRQPQHF. The CDR3 DNA reads TGTGCCAGCAGCTTGAACCAAACAGGGCGTCAGCCCCAGCATTTT.